This T cell receptor beta chain comes out of a study of blood T cell repertoires in COVID-19. Study at large: Samples of COVID-19 (acute and convalescent) were obtained from the United States, Italy and Spain. T cells, B-cell-depleted T cells, or PBMCs provided the cDNA or gDNA that served as material.

The authors' processing: Estimated nucleated cell counts came from reference gene primer amplification. Sequencing was performed with immunoSEQ multiplex PCR; in TCRdb, only in-frame clones are kept and a portion is missing. Clone size and the V and J calls come from that table; the DNA yielded D and trimming. The sample lists a few hundred thousand clones; about 86% were seen once. Germline lookup yields CDR1 LGHDT and CDR2 YNNKEL (reference sequence). Between the trimmed V and J ends, which lost 1 base and 6 bases, there was a span of 10 bases. This CDR3 spans 15 amino acids. The chain has TRBV3-1 (or the pseudogene TRBV3-2) and TRBJ1-6, with a possible D match to TRBD1 (5 bases). The receptor was isolated from a man between 60 and 70 years old with acute or convalescent COVID-19. The sample comprised peripheral blood. CDR3 bases: TGTGCCAGCAGCCAAGGGCAGGGTCGTAATTCACCCCTCCACTTT. It codes for CASSQGQGRNSPLHF.